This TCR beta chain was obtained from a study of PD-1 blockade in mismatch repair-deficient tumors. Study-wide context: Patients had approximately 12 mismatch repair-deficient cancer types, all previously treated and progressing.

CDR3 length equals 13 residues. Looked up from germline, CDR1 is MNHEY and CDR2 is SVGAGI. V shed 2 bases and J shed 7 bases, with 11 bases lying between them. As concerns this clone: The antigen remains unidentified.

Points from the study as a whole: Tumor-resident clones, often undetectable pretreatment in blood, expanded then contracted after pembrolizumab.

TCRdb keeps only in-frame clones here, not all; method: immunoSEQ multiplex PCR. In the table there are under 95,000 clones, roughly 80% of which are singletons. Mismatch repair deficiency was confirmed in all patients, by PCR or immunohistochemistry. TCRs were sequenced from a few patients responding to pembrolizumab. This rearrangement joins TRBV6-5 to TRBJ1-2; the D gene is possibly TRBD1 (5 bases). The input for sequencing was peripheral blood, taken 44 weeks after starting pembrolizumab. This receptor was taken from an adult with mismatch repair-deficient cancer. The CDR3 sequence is CASSYPEGSGYTF. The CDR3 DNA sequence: TGTGCCAGCAGTTACCCCGAGGGGTCTGGCTACACCTTC.